Below, one T cell receptor (beta chain) is given with its context. Its antigen remains unidentified. These data originate in a study of T cell repertoires in ileal Crohn's disease. Study in general: Thiopurines (11) or anti-TNF agents (18) were given postoperatively to about half.

Study findings and constraints: Sorted CD8 T cells held more high-frequency clones than CD4.

TCRdb's table, derived via immunoSEQ multiplex PCR, lists solely in-frame clones and lacks some. The data hold 5,500 to 7,000 clones, with almost 85% observed a single time. CDR1 and CDR2 (germline): SGHTA, FQGNSA. The germline V and J ends were trimmed by 1 base and 6 bases, with 9 bases remaining between them. This CDR3 comprises 14 residues. Material: ileal tissue. The clonotype comes from an adult with Crohn's disease. The V gene is TRBV7-2, the J gene TRBJ2-2; no clear D gene. Here the CDR3 DNA reads TGTGCCAGCAGCTTAGGTCCTTCCGCCGGGGAGCTGTTTTTT. As protein: CASSLGPSAGELFF.